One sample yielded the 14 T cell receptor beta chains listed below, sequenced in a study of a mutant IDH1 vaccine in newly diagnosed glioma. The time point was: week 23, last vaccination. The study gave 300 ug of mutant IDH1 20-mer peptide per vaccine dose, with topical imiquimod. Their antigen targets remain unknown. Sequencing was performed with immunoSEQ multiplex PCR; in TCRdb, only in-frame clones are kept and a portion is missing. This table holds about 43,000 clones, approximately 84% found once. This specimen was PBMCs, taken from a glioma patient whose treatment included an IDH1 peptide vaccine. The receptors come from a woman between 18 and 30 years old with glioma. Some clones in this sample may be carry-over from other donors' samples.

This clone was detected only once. The CDR3 loop reads CASSVAGLGSLQETQYF. CDR3 sequence (DNA): TGTGCCAGCAGCGTAGCTGGCCTAGGGAGCCTCCAAGAGACCCAGTACTTC. The chain carries TRBV9 and TRBJ2-5, with D possibly matching TRBD2 (5 bases). V dropped 0 bases and J dropped 1 base, with 16 bases sitting between them. The CDR3 covers 17 residues. Germline V gene sequence: CDR1 SGDLS, CDR2 YYNGEE.

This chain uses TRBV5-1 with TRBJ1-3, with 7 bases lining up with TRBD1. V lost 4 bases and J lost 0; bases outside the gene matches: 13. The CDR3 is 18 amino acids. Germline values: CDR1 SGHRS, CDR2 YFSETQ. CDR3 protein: CASSPWRQGSISGNTIYF. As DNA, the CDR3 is TGCGCCAGCAGCCCATGGCGACAGGGATCGATCTCTGGAAACACCATATATTTT.

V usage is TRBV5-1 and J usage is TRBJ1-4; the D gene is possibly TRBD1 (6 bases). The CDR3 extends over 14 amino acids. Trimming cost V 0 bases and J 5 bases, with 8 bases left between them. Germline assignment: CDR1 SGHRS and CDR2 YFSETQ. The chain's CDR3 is CASSLAQGNEKLFF. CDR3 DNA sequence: TGCGCCAGCAGCTTGGCCCAGGGGAATGAAAAACTGTTTTTT.

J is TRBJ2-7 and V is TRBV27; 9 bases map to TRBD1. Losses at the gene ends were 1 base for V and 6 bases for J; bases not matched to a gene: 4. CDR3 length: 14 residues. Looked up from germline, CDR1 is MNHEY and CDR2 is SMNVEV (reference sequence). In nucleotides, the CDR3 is TGTGCCAGCAGTTTATTGGGACAGGGCCCCGAGCAGTACTTC. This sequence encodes CASSLLGQGPEQYF.

The CDR3 spells CASSSDRRLSGNTIYF. CDR3 sequence (DNA): TGTGCCAGCAGTTCGGACAGGCGACTCTCTGGAAACACCATATATTTT. The chain uses TRBV27 and TRBJ1-3; 7 bases map to TRBD1. Germline CDR1 reads MNHEY; CDR2 reads SMNVEV (reference sequence). The CDR3 spans 16 residues. V was clipped by 4 bases and J by 0 bases; unmatched bases: 6.

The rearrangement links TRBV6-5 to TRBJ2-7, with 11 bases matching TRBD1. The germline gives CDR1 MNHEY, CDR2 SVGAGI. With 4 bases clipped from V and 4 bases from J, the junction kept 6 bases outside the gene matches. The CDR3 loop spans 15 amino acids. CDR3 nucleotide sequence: TGTGCCAGCAGTTCGACCGGGACAGGGGGATACGAGCAGTACTTC. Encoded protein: CASSSTGTGGYEQYF.

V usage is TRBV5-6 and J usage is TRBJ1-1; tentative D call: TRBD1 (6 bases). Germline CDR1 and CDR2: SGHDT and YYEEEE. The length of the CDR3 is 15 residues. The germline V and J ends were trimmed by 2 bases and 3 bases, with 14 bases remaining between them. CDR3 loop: CASSFSEQGDTEAFF. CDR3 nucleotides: TGTGCCAGCAGCTTTTCGGAACAGGGTGACACTGAAGCTTTCTTT.

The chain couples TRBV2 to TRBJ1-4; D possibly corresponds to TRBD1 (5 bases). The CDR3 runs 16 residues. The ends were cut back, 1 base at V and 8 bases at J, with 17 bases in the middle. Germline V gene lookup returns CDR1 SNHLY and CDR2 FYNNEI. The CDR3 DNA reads TGTGCCAGCAGTGAAGGATCGGGGCGGAGGAAAGAAAAACTGTTTTTT. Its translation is CASSEGSGRRKEKLFF.

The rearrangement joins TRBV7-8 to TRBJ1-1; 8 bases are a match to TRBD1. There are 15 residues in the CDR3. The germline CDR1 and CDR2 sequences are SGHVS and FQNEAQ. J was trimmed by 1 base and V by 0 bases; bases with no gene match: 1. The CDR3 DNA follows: TGTGCCAGCAGCTTAGCCGACAGGGGGAACACTGAAGCTTTCTTT. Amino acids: CASSLADRGNTEAFF.

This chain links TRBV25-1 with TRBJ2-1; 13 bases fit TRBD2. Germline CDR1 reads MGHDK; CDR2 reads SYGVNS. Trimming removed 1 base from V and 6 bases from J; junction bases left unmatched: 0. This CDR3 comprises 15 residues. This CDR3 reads CASSEWTSGSNEQFF. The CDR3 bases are TGTGCCAGCAGTGAATGGACTAGCGGGAGCAATGAGCAGTTCTTC.

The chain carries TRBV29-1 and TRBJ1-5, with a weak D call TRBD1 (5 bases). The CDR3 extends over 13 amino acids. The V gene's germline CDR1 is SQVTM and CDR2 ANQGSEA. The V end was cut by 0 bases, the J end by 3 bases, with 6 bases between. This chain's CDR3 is CSVEEGPNQPQHF. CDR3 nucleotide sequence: TGCAGCGTTGAAGAGGGACCCAATCAGCCCCAGCATTTT.

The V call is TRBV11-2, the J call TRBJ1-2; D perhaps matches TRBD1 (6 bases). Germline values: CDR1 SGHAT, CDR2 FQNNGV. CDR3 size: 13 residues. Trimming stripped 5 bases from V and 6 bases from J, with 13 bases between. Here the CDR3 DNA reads TGTGCCAGCAGCCCAGGTTGGGGGCATGGCTACACCTTC. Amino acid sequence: CASSPGWGHGYTF.

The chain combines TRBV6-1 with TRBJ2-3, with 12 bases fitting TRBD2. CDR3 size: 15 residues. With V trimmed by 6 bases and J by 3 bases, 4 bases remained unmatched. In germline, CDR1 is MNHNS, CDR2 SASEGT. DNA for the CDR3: TGTGCCAGCAGGAGACTAGCGGGAGTTACAGATACGCAGTATTTT. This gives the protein CASRRLAGVTDTQYF.

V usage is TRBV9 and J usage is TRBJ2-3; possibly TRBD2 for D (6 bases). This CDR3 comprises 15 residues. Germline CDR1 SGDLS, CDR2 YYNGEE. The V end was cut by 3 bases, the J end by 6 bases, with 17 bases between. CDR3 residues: CASSGRRGGSDTQYF. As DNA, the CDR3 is TGTGCCAGCAGCGGTCGACGAGGAGGGAGTGATACGCAGTATTTT.